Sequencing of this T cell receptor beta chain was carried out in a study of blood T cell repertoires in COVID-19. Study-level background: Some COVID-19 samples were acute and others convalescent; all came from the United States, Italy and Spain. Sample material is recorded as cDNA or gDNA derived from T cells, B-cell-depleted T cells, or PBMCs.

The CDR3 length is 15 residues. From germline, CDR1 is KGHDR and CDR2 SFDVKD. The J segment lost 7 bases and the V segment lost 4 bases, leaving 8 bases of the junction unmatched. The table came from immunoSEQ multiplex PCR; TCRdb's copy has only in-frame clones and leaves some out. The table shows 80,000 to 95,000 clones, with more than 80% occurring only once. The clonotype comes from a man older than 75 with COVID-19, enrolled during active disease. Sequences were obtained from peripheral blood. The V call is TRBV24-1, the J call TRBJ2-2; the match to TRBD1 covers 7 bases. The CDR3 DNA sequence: TGTGCCACCAGTGAGGGGACAGTCGGGCTCGGGGAGCTGTTTTTT. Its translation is CATSEGTVGLGELFF.